This T cell receptor (beta chain) originates from a study of shared clonotypes between healthy human individuals. In the source study's methods: Without quality scores, immunoSEQ junctional reads could not be filtered like full-length reads. Sequenced by immunoSEQ multiplex PCR; TCRdb stores in-frame clones only, minus some. V and J calls and clone size follow that table, whereas D and trimming were derived from the DNA. The repertoire has hundreds of thousands of clones, approximately 79% of them found once; the top ten carry about 1.8%. Findings of the study overall: There were few donors, and this limited the genetic and exposure-history diversity represented.

Adults of Caucasian background living in Nashville, Tennessee made up all donors. Researchers partitioned CD4+ cells into CD45RA+ naive and CD45RA-negative memory subsets. The germline gives CDR1 SGHDN, CDR2 FVKESK. V trimming: 1 base; J trimming: 2 bases; junction bases outside the gene matches: 13. The CDR3 length is 19 residues. Details on this clone: Its antigen is unidentified.

This chain uses TRBV14 with TRBJ2-3; 9 positions agree with TRBD2. This sequence was found in a woman younger than 45 in good health. Source material: memory CD4+ T cells sorted from blood. Regarding subset: CD45RA-negative fraction. In nucleotides, the CDR3 is TGTGCCAGCAGCCAAGGTTTGCATGCCAGCGGGAGGACCACAGATACGCAGTATTTT. This encodes CASSQGLHASGRTTDTQYF. Using reference TRBV14 and TRBJ2-3 for the parts outside the CDR3, the full variable domain is EAGVTQFPSHSVIEKGQTVTLRCDPISGHDNLYWYRRVMGKEIKFLLHFVKESKQDESGMPNNRFLAERTGGTYSTLKVQPAELEDSGVYFCASSQGLHASGRTTDTQYFGPGTRLTVL.